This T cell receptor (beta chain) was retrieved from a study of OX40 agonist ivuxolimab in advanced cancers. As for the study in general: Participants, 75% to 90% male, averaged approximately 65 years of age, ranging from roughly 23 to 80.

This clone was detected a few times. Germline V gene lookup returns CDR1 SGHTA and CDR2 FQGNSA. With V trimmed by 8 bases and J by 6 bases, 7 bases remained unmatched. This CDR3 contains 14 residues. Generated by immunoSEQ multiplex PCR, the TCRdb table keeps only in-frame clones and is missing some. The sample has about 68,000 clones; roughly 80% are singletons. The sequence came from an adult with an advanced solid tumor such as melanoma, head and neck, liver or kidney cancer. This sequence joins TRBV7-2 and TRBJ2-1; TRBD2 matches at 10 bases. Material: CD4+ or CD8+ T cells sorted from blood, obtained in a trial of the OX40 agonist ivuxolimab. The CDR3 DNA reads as TGTGCCAGCCGGGAAGCGGGGGGGATCAATGAGCAGTTCTTC. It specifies CASREAGGINEQFF.